Sequencing of this TCR beta chain was carried out in a study of PD-1 blockade in classical Hodgkin lymphoma. This clone was detected once. Its antigen is unidentified. General study findings and limits: Baseline TCR diversity was reportedly lower in newly diagnosed patients than in healthy donors. It was reported as lower still in relapsed/refractory patients.

TCRdb's copy holds only in-frame clones and misses some; the assay was immunoSEQ multiplex PCR. The table records some 96,000 clones, more than 90% of them present only once. Relapse after autologous stem cell transplantation occurred in every patient, and brentuximab vedotin exposure varied. This CDR3 has 24 residues. In germline, CDR1 is LGHNT, CDR2 FRNRAP. Trimming took off 6 bases at V and 1 base at J, with 40 bases between the two ends. Sequenced material: peripheral blood mononuclear cells (PBMCs), taken at baseline. The sequence was collected from a human donor with classical Hodgkin lymphoma. This chain connects TRBV12-5 to TRBJ1-5, with D maybe TRBD1 (5 bases). Here the CDR3 DNA reads TGTGCTAGTGGCTTTCTGGGGGTAATTTTGCGTGGAGAGAGAGAACCCAAGAGCAATCAGCCCCAGCATTTT. Encoded protein: CASGFLGVILRGEREPKSNQPQHF.